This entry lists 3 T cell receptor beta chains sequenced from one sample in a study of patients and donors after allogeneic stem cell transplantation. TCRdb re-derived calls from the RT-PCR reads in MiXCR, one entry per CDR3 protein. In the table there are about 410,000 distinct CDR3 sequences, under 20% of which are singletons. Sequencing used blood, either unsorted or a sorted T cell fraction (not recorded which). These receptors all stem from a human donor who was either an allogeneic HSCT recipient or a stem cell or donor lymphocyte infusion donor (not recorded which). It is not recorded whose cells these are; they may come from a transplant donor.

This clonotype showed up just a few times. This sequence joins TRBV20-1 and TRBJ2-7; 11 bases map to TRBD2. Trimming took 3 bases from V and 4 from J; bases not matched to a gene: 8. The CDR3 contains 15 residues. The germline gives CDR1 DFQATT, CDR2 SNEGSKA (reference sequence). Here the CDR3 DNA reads TGCAGTGCTAGTTCCCCTAGCGGGAGGAGGTACGAGCAGTACTTC. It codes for CSASSPSGRRYEQYF.

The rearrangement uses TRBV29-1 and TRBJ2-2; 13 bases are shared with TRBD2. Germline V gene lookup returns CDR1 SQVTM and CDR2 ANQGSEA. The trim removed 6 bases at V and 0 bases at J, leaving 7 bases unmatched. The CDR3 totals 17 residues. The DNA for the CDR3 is TGCAGCGTAGGAAGGACTAGCGGGGGAGCGAACACCGGGGAGCTGTTTTTT. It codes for CSVGRTSGGANTGELFF.

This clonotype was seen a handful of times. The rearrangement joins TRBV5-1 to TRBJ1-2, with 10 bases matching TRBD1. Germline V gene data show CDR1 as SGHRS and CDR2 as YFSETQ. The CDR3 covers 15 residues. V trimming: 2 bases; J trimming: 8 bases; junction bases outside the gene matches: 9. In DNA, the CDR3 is TGCGCCAGCAGCTTTTTACTCGGGACAGGGGACGGCTACACCTTC. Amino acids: CASSFLLGTGDGYTF. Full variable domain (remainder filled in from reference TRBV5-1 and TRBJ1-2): KAGVTQTPRYLIKTRGQQVTLSCSPISGHRSVSWYQQTPGQGLQFLFEYFSETQRNKGNFPGRFSGRQFSNSRSEMNVSTLELGDSALYLCASSFLLGTGDGYTFGSGTRLTVV.